What follows are 27 T cell receptor beta chains derived from one specimen sequenced in a study of cytomegalovirus exposure and HLA in healthy donors. Amplification used 60 Vbeta primers and 13 Jbeta primers. Clones were read by immunoSEQ multiplex PCR, and TCRdb kept only the in-frame ones, dropping some. The sample has some 210,000 clones; 70% to 85% are singletons. The source material was PBMCs. The receptors come from a male donor in good health and CMV-seronegative.

In nucleotides, the CDR3 is TGTGCCAGCAGTTACTCTCGGGCGGGAGGTGCCAATGAGCAGTTCTTC. Residues: CASSYSRAGGANEQFF. This chain links TRBV6-5 with TRBJ2-1; TRBD2 aligns across 8 bases. This CDR3 has 16 amino acids. CDR1 and CDR2 (germline): MNHEY, SVGAGI. The V and J ends lost 0 bases and 6 bases, in that order; junction bases with no gene match: 7.

The CDR3 loop is CASSPRPTGGRGTGELFF. CDR3 bases: TGTGCCAGCAGCCCCCGACCAACAGGGGGCAGGGGCACCGGGGAGCTGTTTTTT. V and J are TRBV11-2 and TRBJ2-2, with 9 bases aligning to TRBD1. The CDR3 is 18 residues long. J lost 4 bases, V lost 5 bases, and 14 bases had no gene match. Germline assignment: CDR1 SGHAT and CDR2 FQNNGV.

The J gene is TRBJ2-7, the V gene TRBV4-1, with 11 bases matching TRBD1. Germline V gives CDR1 MGHRA, CDR2 YSYEKL. Trimming removed 4 bases from V and 2 bases from J; junction bases left unmatched: 10. CDR3 length equals 17 residues. For the CDR3, the DNA is TGCGCCAGCAGCCCACGGACAGGGGGCCTCAAACCCTACGAGCAGTACTTC. Residues: CASSPRTGGLKPYEQYF.

This chain links TRBV29-1 with TRBJ1-2; D is possibly TRBD1 (5 bases). V shed 6 bases and J shed 7 bases, with 12 bases lying between them. The germline CDR1 and CDR2 sequences are SQVTM and ANQGSEA. This CDR3 has 11 amino acids. The chain's CDR3 is CSVVVGGGYTF. Here the CDR3 DNA reads TGCAGCGTGGTCGTGGGGGGTGGCTACACCTTC.

This clone was counted a few times. This chain links TRBV5-6 with TRBJ2-7; 7 positions agree with TRBD2. CDR1 and CDR2 from the germline V gene are SGHDT and YYEEEE. This CDR3 has 17 residues. With V trimmed by 2 bases and J by 5 bases, 16 bases remained unmatched. The CDR3 nucleotides are TGTGCCAGCAGCTTCGGAGGGCGTCAGGGAGGGGAAGACGAGCAGTACTTC. Its protein is CASSFGGRQGGEDEQYF.

A word on this clone: One end of the junction varies from germline; a read error may be responsible. The CDR3 nucleotides read TGTTCCAGCAGCTTAGGGGACAGACTAGCGGATGTCTACAATGAGCAGTTCTTC. Translated, it gives CSSSLGDRLADVYNEQFF. The chain is built from TRBV7-9 and TRBJ2-1; TRBD2 matches at 9 bases. The CDR3 is 18 residues long. Germline V gene lookup returns CDR1 SEHNR and CDR2 FQNEAQ (reference sequence).

The V call is TRBV27, the J call TRBJ2-4; 9 bases are a match to TRBD1. Trimming at V came to 5 bases and at J to 3 bases, leaving 26 bases not matched to a gene. The CDR3 has 22 amino acids. The germline gives CDR1 MNHEY, CDR2 SMNVEV (reference sequence). The DNA for the CDR3 is TGTGCCAGCAGTCGTGCCAGGGTTTGGGGACAGGGATTTTCCCGGGGCAAAAACATTCAGTACTTC. As protein: CASSRARVWGQGFSRGKNIQYF.

This chain connects TRBV19 to TRBJ2-3; D may be TRBD1 (6 bases). V gave up 6 bases and J gave up 6 bases, with 16 bases separating them. Germline values: CDR1 LNHDA, CDR2 SQIVND (reference sequence). CDR3 length equals 14 residues. The CDR3 sequence: CASRRARGGDTQYF. The CDR3 nucleotides read TGTGCCAGTAGACGAGCCAGGGGCGGTGATACGCAGTATTTT.

The V call is TRBV7-6, the J call TRBJ1-4, with 9 bases lining up with TRBD1. Germline V lookup: CDR1 SGHVS, CDR2 FNYEAQ. Losses at the gene ends were 1 base for V and 7 bases for J; bases not matched to a gene: 1. The CDR3 is made up of 14 amino acids. CDR3 bases: TGTGCCAGCAGCTTAGGGACAGGGGTTGAAAAACTGTTTTTT. Residues: CASSLGTGVEKLFF.

CDR3 residues: CASRSPSVSYEQYF. The CDR3 bases are TGCGCCAGCAGGTCCCCTAGCGTGTCCTACGAGCAGTACTTC. V usage is TRBV5-1 and J usage is TRBJ2-7; possibly TRBD2 for D (6 bases). The CDR3 contains 14 residues. CDR1 is SGHRS and CDR2 is YFSETQ in the germline V gene. Trimming left V 5 bases short and J 1 base short, with 13 bases between.

The gene calls are TRBV19 and TRBJ1-5; 7 positions match TRBD1. CDR1 and CDR2 (germline): LNHDA, SQIVND (reference sequence). J gave up 4 bases and V 10 bases, and 13 bases lay outside the gene matches. The CDR3 totals 15 residues. In DNA, the CDR3 is TGTGCCACCCGGAATCGGGACAGAAAAAATCAGCCCCAGCATTTT. It encodes CATRNRDRKNQPQHF.

This chain uses TRBV11-1 with TRBJ2-5; D not certain. The CDR3 is 14 residues long. V dropped 3 bases and J dropped 0 bases, with 8 bases sitting between them. Germline CDR1 reads SGHAT; CDR2 reads FQDESV (reference sequence). The CDR3 DNA follows: TGTGCCAGCAGCTTTAGGAGAAACCAAGAGACCCAGTACTTC. It specifies CASSFRRNQETQYF. Full variable domain (remainder filled in from reference TRBV11-1 and TRBJ2-5): EAEVAQSPRYKITEKSQAVAFWCDPISGHATLYWYRQILGQGPELLVQFQDESVVDDSQLPKDRFSAERLKGVDSTLKIQPAELGDSAMYLCASSFRRNQETQYFGPGTRLLVL.

The chain has TRBV7-2 and TRBJ1-6; D possibly corresponds to TRBD1 (5 bases). The CDR3 is made up of 14 amino acids. Trimming removed 5 bases at V and 10 bases at J, with 15 bases between. The germline V gene encodes CDR1 SGHTA and CDR2 FQGNSA. The CDR3, as DNA: TGTGCCAGCAGCCTCTTGGGGCAGCAATCACCCCTCCACTTT. This sequence encodes CASSLLGQQSPLHF. The full variable domain, with the rest looked up from reference TRBV7-2 and TRBJ1-6, is GAGVSQSPSNKVTEKGKDVELRCDPISGHTALYWYRQSLGQGLEFLIYFQGNSAPDKSGLPSDRFSAERTGGSVSTLTIQRTQQEDSAVYLCASSLLGQQSPLHFGNGTRLTVT.

This clone has a handful of counts. In DNA, the CDR3 is TGTGCCAGCAGCTTTGTCGGGGGAAAATACAATGAGCAGTTCTTC. Encoded protein: CASSFVGGKYNEQFF. The chain links TRBV7-3 to TRBJ2-1; tentative D call: TRBD2 (6 bases). This CDR3 has 15 amino acids. Trimming took off 3 bases at V and 4 bases at J, with 13 bases between the two ends. The germline gives CDR1 SGHTA, CDR2 FQGTGA.

There are a few counts of this clone. This chain links TRBV28 with TRBJ1-1, with 9 bases identical to TRBD1. The germline CDR1 and CDR2 sequences are MDHEN and SYDVKM. The J segment lost 4 bases and the V segment lost 6 bases, leaving 12 bases of the junction unmatched. This CDR3 has 16 amino acids. CDR3 coding DNA: TGTGCCAGCAGCCCCCCTACAGGGGGCATCGTCACTGAAGCTTTCTTT. This gives the protein CASSPPTGGIVTEAFF.

This clone was seen once. The rearrangement uses TRBV27 and TRBJ1-5; possible D gene TRBD1, 5 bases. Trimming cost V 8 bases and J 8 bases, with 22 bases left between them. This CDR3 comprises 15 residues. Germline loops: CDR1 MNHEY, CDR2 SMNVEV (reference sequence). DNA of the CDR3: TGTGCCAGCGGGTCCCTTATGGGGGGGGGAAAGCCCCAGCATTTT. Protein sequence: CASGSLMGGGKPQHF.

The rearrangement uses TRBV6-6 and TRBJ2-3; D unresolved. This CDR3 is built from 14 residues. Trimming stripped 3 bases from V and 3 bases from J, with 10 bases between. CDR1 and CDR2 (germline): MNHNY, SVGAGI (reference sequence). This chain's CDR3 is CASSYSRSTDTQYF. CDR3 nucleotide sequence: TGTGCCAGCAGTTATAGTCGTAGTACAGATACGCAGTATTTT.

This chain joins TRBV13 and TRBJ2-3, with 7 bases that match TRBD2. The CDR3 has 16 residues. Germline CDR1 and CDR2: PRHDT and FYEKMQ (reference sequence). V lost 3 bases, J lost 3 bases, and 9 bases stayed unmatched. The chain's CDR3 is CASSFLMGRETDTQYF. The CDR3 nucleotides read TGTGCCAGCAGCTTCCTAATGGGGCGGGAGACAGATACGCAGTATTTT.

This chain uses TRBV7-9 with TRBJ2-2; D is unresolved. Per the germline V gene, CDR1 is SEHNR and CDR2 is FQNEAQ (reference sequence). Trimming removed 1 base at V and 5 bases at J, with 5 bases between. The length of the CDR3 is 13 residues. CDR3 coding DNA: TGTGCCAGCAGCTTAGGTCAAACCGGGGAGCTGTTTTTT. This codes for CASSLGQTGELFF.

J is TRBJ1-2 and V is TRBV6-4; TRBD1 might be the D (6 bases). The CDR3 contains 14 residues. V was clipped by 3 bases and J by 2 bases, with 10 bases between them. Germline V gene lookup returns CDR1 MRHNA and CDR2 SNTAGT. The CDR3 here is CASSDGQMNYGYTF. The CDR3 nucleotides are TGTGCCAGCAGTGATGGACAGATGAACTATGGCTACACCTTC.

The chain uses TRBV6-6 and TRBJ2-3; 11 positions match TRBD1. With V trimmed by 8 bases and J by 5 bases, 9 bases remained unmatched. The CDR3 length is 15 residues. Germline CDR1 is MNHNY and CDR2 is SVGAGI (reference sequence). CDR3 sequence (DNA): TGTGCCAGCGGACGGGGACAGGGGGTTTTAGATACGCAGTATTTT. Its protein product is CASGRGQGVLDTQYF.

There are a few counts of this clone. The chain links TRBV5-1 to TRBJ1-1; D ambiguous. CDR1 is SGHRS, CDR2 YFSETQ, per germline. Trimming cost V 5 bases and J 4 bases, with 12 bases left between them. The CDR3 sequence is 13 residues long. This chain's CDR3 is CASRWRESTEAFF. As DNA, the CDR3 is TGCGCCAGCAGGTGGAGGGAGTCCACTGAAGCTTTCTTT.

The chain carries TRBV19 and TRBJ1-1; D possibly corresponds to TRBD1 (6 bases). The CDR3 consists of 15 residues. Trimming took off 4 bases at V and 0 bases at J, with 12 bases between the two ends. Germline V gives CDR1 LNHDA, CDR2 SQIVND (reference sequence). DNA for the CDR3: TGTGCCAGTAGTACAGGGGTGGCCATGAACACTGAAGCTTTCTTT. It codes for CASSTGVAMNTEAFF.

The gene calls are TRBV29-1 and TRBJ2-2, with D unclear. CDR1 is SQVTM, CDR2 ANQGSEA, per germline. The CDR3 is 14 amino acids. Trimming removed 6 bases at V and 2 bases at J, with 13 bases between. The CDR3 sequence: CSVPTGGNTGELFF. The CDR3, as DNA: TGCAGCGTCCCAACCGGCGGAAACACCGGGGAGCTGTTTTTT.

V is TRBV10-2 and J is TRBJ1-2, with 9 bases lining up with TRBD1. The CDR3 has 12 amino acids. CDR1 and CDR2 (germline): WSHSY, SAAADI. CDR3: CASGQGNYGYTF. CDR3 in DNA: TGCGCTTCGGGACAGGGTAACTATGGCTACACCTTC.

The chain is built from TRBV28 and TRBJ1-1; tentative D call: TRBD1 (5 bases). This CDR3 comprises 16 residues. V was shortened by 4 bases and J by 1 base, with 16 bases between the two germline ends. The V gene's germline CDR1 is MDHEN and CDR2 SYDVKM. The CDR3 spells CASSSRRRGGNTEAFF. CDR3 sequence (DNA): TGTGCCAGCAGTTCGAGGAGGAGGGGAGGGAACACTGAAGCTTTCTTT.

With regard to this clone: Distinct nucleotide sequences in the sample also encode this CDR3. The chain employs TRBV5-1 and TRBJ2-3, with D uncertain. V lost 0 bases to trimming and J lost 2 bases, with 4 bases between them. CDR3 size: 13 residues. Germline CDR1 is SGHRS and CDR2 is YFSETQ. The CDR3 spells CASSLASTDTQYF. In DNA, the CDR3 is TGCGCCAGCAGCTTGGCATCCACAGATACGCAGTATTTT.